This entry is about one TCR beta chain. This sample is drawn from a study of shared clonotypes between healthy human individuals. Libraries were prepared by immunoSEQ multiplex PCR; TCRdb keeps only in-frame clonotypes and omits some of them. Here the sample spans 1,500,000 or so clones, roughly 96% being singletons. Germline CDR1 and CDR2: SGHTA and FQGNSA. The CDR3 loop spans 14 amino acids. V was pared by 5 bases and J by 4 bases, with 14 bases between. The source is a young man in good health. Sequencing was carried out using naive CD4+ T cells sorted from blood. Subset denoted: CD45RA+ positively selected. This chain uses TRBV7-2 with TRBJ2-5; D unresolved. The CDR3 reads CASSPRPQTETQYF. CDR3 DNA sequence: TGTGCCAGCAGCCCCCGGCCCCAAACAGAGACCCAGTACTTC. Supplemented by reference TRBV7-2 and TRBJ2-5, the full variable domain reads GAGVSQSPSNKVTEKGKDVELRCDPISGHTALYWYRQSLGQGLEFLIYFQGNSAPDKSGLPSDRFSAERTGGSVSTLTIQRTQQEDSAVYLCASSPRPQTETQYFGPGTRLLVL.